This TCR beta chain appears in the sequencing data of a study of blood T cell repertoires in COVID-19. The method was immunoSEQ multiplex PCR; TCRdb's version includes in-frame clones alone and lacks a portion of them. The sample contains a few hundred thousand clones, 85% to 90% of which appear only once. V lost 0 bases to trimming and J lost 4 bases, with 9 bases between them. This CDR3 comprises 14 residues. The germline V gene has CDR1 SEHNR and CDR2 FQNEAQ (reference sequence). The receptor's source is a human donor in a cohort sampled during active COVID-19. The sequenced sample consisted of peripheral blood. The chain uses TRBV7-9 and TRBJ2-5; possibly TRBD1 for D (6 bases). The CDR3 region is CASSLARGGETQYF. The DNA for the CDR3 is TGTGCCAGCAGCTTAGCCAGGGGTGGAGAGACCCAGTACTTC. The full variable domain, in which reference TRBV7-9 and TRBJ2-5 provide the parts outside the CDR3, is DTGVSQNPRHKITKRGQNVTFRCDPISEHNRLYWYRQTLGQGPEFLTYFQNEAQLEKSRLLSDRFSAERPKGSFSTLEIQRTEQGDSAMYLCASSLARGGETQYFGPGTRLLVL.